What follows are 21 T cell receptor beta chains derived from one specimen sequenced in a study of spatial heterogeneity in lung cancer. Stated time point: sample taken at primary tumor resection. No cell sorting; template was whole RNA from tumor, lung tissue or PBMC. TCRdb processed the 5' RACE reads anew with MiXCR; each CDR3 protein has one entry. The repertoire holds some 7,300 distinct CDR3 sequences, with about 19% as singletons. Sequenced material: PBMCs, taken at surgery. Every receptor here comes from a female donor with early-stage non-small cell lung cancer.

Worth noting for this clonotype: The junction departs from the called germline gene at one end, perhaps through a read error. The chain recombines TRBV3-1 with TRBJ2-7; D is uncertain. The CDR3 extends over 14 amino acids. Germline V lookup: CDR1 LGHDT, CDR2 YNNKEL (reference sequence). DNA of the CDR3: TGTGCCAGCAGCCAAGTCAGAATTGGCAACGAGCGGTACTTC. The encoded protein is CASSQVRIGNERYF.

The J gene is TRBJ2-2, the V gene TRBV6-6; 10 positions agree with TRBD2. The CDR3 runs 15 residues. CDR1 is MNHNY and CDR2 is SVGAGI in the germline V gene (reference sequence). V dropped 5 bases and J dropped 5; count of bases not matched to a gene: 5. The DNA for the CDR3 is TGTGCCAGCAGTACAACTAGCGGGATTACCGGGGAGCTGTTTTTT. Translated: CASSTTSGITGELFF.

By frequency in the sample, this clonotype is large (0.1 to 1%). The rearrangement uses TRBV20-1 and TRBJ2-7; 7 bases line up with TRBD2. Germline V gene data show CDR1 as DFQATT and CDR2 as SNEGSKA (reference sequence). The ends lost 5 bases at V and 2 bases at J; junction bases unmatched: 6. This CDR3 is 13 amino acids long. The CDR3: CSAEASGTYEQYF. CDR3 bases: TGCAGTGCTGAGGCTAGCGGAACCTACGAGCAGTACTTC.

V usage is TRBV7-9 and J usage is TRBJ1-2, with D unclear. There are 14 residues in the CDR3. Germline V gene lookup returns CDR1 SEHNR and CDR2 FQNEAQ (reference sequence). V lost 5 bases, J lost 3 bases, and 13 bases lay in between. In DNA, the CDR3 is TGTGCCAGCAGCCGCGGAGATCCTGACTATGGCTACACCTTC. Its protein is CASSRGDPDYGYTF.

This clonotype was counted ten times or more. The V call is TRBV7-4, the J call TRBJ2-3, with D perhaps matching TRBD2 (6 bases). Germline assignment: CDR1 SGHVT and CDR2 SQSDAQ. The CDR3 covers 15 residues. Trimming shortened V by 2 bases and J by 3 bases, and 12 bases separated the two germline ends. CDR3 loop: CASSLQSLATDTQYF. CDR3 nucleotide sequence: TGTGCCAGCAGCTTACAAAGCCTAGCGACAGATACGCAGTATTTT.

This clonotype was seen a handful of times. The chain carries TRBV4-2 and TRBJ2-1, with a tentative D call TRBD2 (5 bases). Deletions cut 6 bases from V and 5 bases from J, with 17 bases between. CDR3 length equals 15 residues. Per the germline V gene, CDR1 is LGHNA and CDR2 is YNFKEQ. The CDR3 is CASRSHLGSHNEQFF. The CDR3 DNA reads TGTGCCAGCAGGAGCCACTTGGGGAGCCACAATGAGCAGTTCTTC.

This chain joins TRBV6-4 and TRBJ2-1, with 9 bases lining up with TRBD2. V trimming: 6 bases; J trimming: 2 bases; junction bases outside the gene matches: 5. The CDR3 contains 15 residues. CDR1 and CDR2 from the germline V gene are MRHNA and SNTAGT. The DNA for the CDR3 is TGTGCCAGCAGCAGAGTAGCGGGAGCCTACAATGAGCAGTTCTTC. Protein product: CASSRVAGAYNEQFF.

Sample share makes this clonotype medium-sized. V gene TRBV11-2 combines with J gene TRBJ1-4; no definite D call. V lost 0 bases, J lost 4 bases, and 15 bases lay in between. The CDR3 spans 17 residues. Germline lookup yields CDR1 SGHAT and CDR2 FQNNGV. The CDR3 region is CASSLDPETAHNEKLFF. The DNA of the CDR3 is TGTGCCAGCAGCTTAGATCCCGAAACAGCTCATAATGAAAAACTGTTTTTT. Full variable domain (remainder filled in from reference TRBV11-2 and TRBJ1-4): EAGVAQSPRYKIIEKRQSVAFWCNPISGHATLYWYQQILGQGPKLLIQFQNNGVVDDSQLPKDRFSAERLKGVDSTLKIQPAKLEDSAVYLCASSLDPETAHNEKLFFGSGTQLSVL.

This clonotype is medium-sized in the sample. V and J are TRBV19 and TRBJ2-1; D gene ambiguous. Trimming stripped 4 bases from V and 3 bases from J, with 7 bases between. The length of the CDR3 is 13 residues. Germline CDR1 LNHDA, CDR2 SQIVND (reference sequence). The CDR3 protein is CASSNAGYNEQFF. The CDR3 DNA is TGTGCCAGTAGTAATGCAGGCTACAATGAGCAGTTCTTC. Looking up the rest from reference TRBV19 and TRBJ2-1 gives the full variable domain: DGGITQSPKYLFRKEGQNVTLSCEQNLNHDAMYWYRQDPGQGLRLIYYSQIVNDFQKGDIAEGYSVSREKKESFPLTVTSAQKNPTAFYLCASSNAGYNEQFFGPGTRLTVL.

The J gene is TRBJ1-4, the V gene TRBV19, with 12 bases fitting TRBD1. Trimming cost V 10 bases and J 7 bases; bases outside gene matches: 7. The CDR3 runs 14 residues. From germline, CDR1 is LNHDA and CDR2 SQIVND (reference sequence). The chain's CDR3 is CATGDRGHLEKLFF. The CDR3 coding sequence is TGTGCCACAGGGGACAGGGGGCATCTTGAAAAACTGTTTTTT.

V and J are TRBV30 and TRBJ1-2; D unclear. V lost 1 base to trimming and J lost 4 bases, with 7 bases between them. The CDR3 is made up of 12 amino acids. The germline V gene has CDR1 GTSNPN and CDR2 SVGIG (reference sequence). CDR3 DNA sequence: TGTGCCTGGAGTGACAGAAGCTATGGCTACACCTTC. Its protein is CAWSDRSYGYTF.

In regard to this clonotype: Since no conserved phenylalanine or tryptophan closes the CDR3, a read error is the likely cause. The chain is built from TRBV7-8 and TRBJ1-1; D unresolved. V lost 5 bases to trimming and J lost 5 bases, with 12 bases between them. The CDR3 runs 13 residues. The germline gives CDR1 SGHVS, CDR2 FQNEAQ. In nucleotides, the CDR3 is TGTGCCAGCAGCAGCCCTCGAAAGACTGAAGCTTTCCTT. Translation gives CASSSPRKTEAFL.

By share of the sample, this clonotype is medium-sized. This chain links TRBV12-3 or TRBV12-4 with TRBJ2-7; D is undetermined. The V end lost 1 base, the J end lost 5 bases, and 9 bases lay between the germline ends. This CDR3 has 13 residues. CDR3 nucleotides: TGTGCCAGCAGTTTAGGGGCTATCGACGAGCAGTACGTC. Residues: CASSLGAIDEQYV.

This clonotype is labeled medium-sized (0.01 to 0.1%). V and J are TRBV2 and TRBJ2-3; the D call may be TRBD1 or TRBD2 (5 bases each). V was clipped by 7 bases and J by 2 bases, with 13 bases between them. Germline V lookup: CDR1 SNHLY, CDR2 FYNNEI. This CDR3 region has 14 residues. The CDR3 bases are TGTGCCAGCACCGGGGCCTTATACACAGATACGCAGTATTTT. It specifies CASTGALYTDTQYF.

This clonotype ranks as medium-sized (0.01 to 0.1%). The J gene is TRBJ2-5, the V gene TRBV5-1; D unresolved. Germline V gene data show CDR1 as SGHRS and CDR2 as YFSETQ. CDR3 length: 16 residues. Trimming took 4 bases from V and 1 from J, leaving 17 bases between them. This CDR3 is CASSRGVQAIQETQYF. The CDR3 nucleotides are TGCGCCAGCAGCCGAGGCGTCCAGGCCATCCAAGAGACCCAGTACTTC.

This clonotype rates as medium-sized (0.01 to 0.1%). V and J are TRBV29-1 and TRBJ1-5, with a possible D match to TRBD1 (6 bases). The CDR3 extends over 12 amino acids. The V end lost 4 bases, the J end lost 6 bases, and 10 bases lay between the germline ends. Germline loops: CDR1 SQVTM, CDR2 ANQGSEA. CDR3 loop: CSVGGAGQPQHF. The CDR3, as DNA: TGCAGCGTTGGGGGGGCAGGTCAGCCCCAGCATTTT. The whole variable domain, remainder taken from reference TRBV29-1 and TRBJ1-5, is SAVISQKPSRDICQRGTSLTIQCQVDSQVTMMFWYRQQPGQSLTLIATANQGSEATYESGFVIDKFPISRPNLTFSTLTVSNMSPEDSSIYLCSVGGAGQPQHFGDGTRLSIL.

The chain recombines TRBV6-5 with TRBJ2-7; weak D call: TRBD2 (6 bases). CDR3 length: 14 amino acids. Looked up from germline, CDR1 is MNHEY and CDR2 is SVGAGI. V dropped 4 bases and J dropped 5 bases, with 15 bases sitting between them. The CDR3 bases are TGTGCCAGCAGTTTCCGGACGGCGGGGCACGAGCAGTACTTC. It specifies CASSFRTAGHEQYF.

The chain employs TRBV2 and TRBJ1-4; 8 positions match TRBD1. The CDR3 length is 12 residues. CDR1 is SNHLY, CDR2 FYNNEI, per germline. The junction had 5 bases not matched to a gene; V was cut back by 10 bases and J by 7 bases. The CDR3 here is CAKRQGTEKLFF. The CDR3 nucleotides read TGTGCCAAGAGACAGGGGACTGAAAAACTGTTTTTT.

This clonotype was detected many times. The chain has TRBV5-6 and TRBJ2-2, with D uncertain. Trimming took off 0 bases at V and 7 bases at J, with 16 bases between the two ends. Per the germline V gene, CDR1 is SGHDT and CDR2 is YYEEEE. The CDR3 totals 16 residues. The chain's CDR3 is CASSLEFWAHGGELFF. In DNA, the CDR3 is TGTGCCAGCAGCTTGGAGTTCTGGGCCCACGGCGGGGAGCTGTTTTTT.

This rearrangement joins TRBV12-3 or TRBV12-4 to TRBJ2-4, with 7 bases lining up with TRBD1. J gave up 1 base and V 7 bases, and 4 bases lay outside the gene matches. CDR3 length: 14 residues. The CDR3, as DNA: TGTGCCAGCACCCACAGGGGCGCCAAAAACATTCAGTACTTC. Residues: CASTHRGAKNIQYF.

By share, this clonotype counts as medium-sized. The chain employs TRBV24-1 and TRBJ2-3; D is uncertain. CDR3 length: 13 amino acids. V shed 3 bases and J shed 5 bases, with 8 bases lying between them. Germline V CDR1 and CDR2: KGHDR, SFDVKD. This CDR3 reads CATSDGPEDTQYF. CDR3 nucleotides: TGTGCCACCAGTGATGGTCCTGAAGATACGCAGTATTTT.